Listed here are 23 T cell receptor beta chains from one sample, sequenced in a study of cytomegalovirus exposure and HLA in healthy donors. Primers: 60 Vbeta forward and 13 Jbeta reverse. Clones were read by immunoSEQ multiplex PCR, and TCRdb kept only the in-frame ones, dropping some. The sample lists about 160,000 clones; 80% to 90% were seen once. Sequencing was performed on PBMCs. These receptors originate from a man aged 50-59 years in good health and CMV-seropositive.

This chain uses TRBV6-1 with TRBJ1-3, with 7 bases that match TRBD1. Germline V CDR1 and CDR2: MNHNS, SASEGT. This CDR3 has 16 residues. V trimming: 2 bases; J trimming: 4 bases; junction bases outside the gene matches: 8. CDR3: CASSEMGQSVGNTIYF. In DNA, the CDR3 is TGTGCCAGCAGTGAAATGGGACAGTCGGTCGGAAACACCATATATTTT.

V usage is TRBV5-4 and J usage is TRBJ2-1, with TRBD2 identical over 14 bases. Germline CDR1 reads SGHNT; CDR2 reads YYREEE (reference sequence). Trimming took 0 bases from V and 7 from J; bases not matched to a gene: 9. The CDR3 consists of 18 residues. CDR3 in amino acids: CASSLGGTSGGLRNEQFF. The CDR3 nucleotides are TGTGCCAGCAGCTTGGGGGGGACTAGCGGGGGCCTTCGAAATGAGCAGTTCTTC. Using reference TRBV5-4 and TRBJ2-1 for the parts outside the CDR3, the full variable domain is ETGVTQSPTHLIKTRGQQVTLRCSSQSGHNTVSWYQQALGQGPQFIFQYYREEENGRGNFPPRFSGLQFPNYSSELNVNALELDDSALYLCASSLGGTSGGLRNEQFFGPGTRLTVL.

In its sample, this clone was seen once. V and J are TRBV5-1 and TRBJ1-1, with D possibly being TRBD1 (5 bases). The CDR3 spans 15 residues. The V end lost 0 bases, the J end lost 1 base, and 10 bases lay between the germline ends. Germline CDR1 reads SGHRS; CDR2 reads YFSETQ. The DNA for the CDR3 is TGCGCCAGCAGCTTGGGGGGCTCGAGGAACACTGAAGCTTTCTTT. It specifies CASSLGGSRNTEAFF.

The rearrangement links TRBV19 to TRBJ1-4; perhaps TRBD1 as D (6 bases). Germline V CDR1 and CDR2: LNHDA, SQIVND (reference sequence). The CDR3 totals 14 residues. Trimming cost V 4 bases and J 4 bases, with 10 bases left between them. CDR3 nucleotides: TGTGCCAGTAGTAAGGGACAAGTTAATGAAAAACTGTTTTTT. Its protein is CASSKGQVNEKLFF.

The DNA for the CDR3 is TGTGCCAGCAGTCAGGGGAATAGCAATCAGCCCCAGCATTTT. Translating it yields CASSQGNSNQPQHF. The rearrangement links TRBV28 to TRBJ1-5, with D tentatively TRBD1 (6 bases). The CDR3 has 14 residues. V lost 5 bases and J 0 bases, leaving 8 bases between the germline ends. Germline V gene sequence: CDR1 MDHEN, CDR2 SYDVKM.

This chain connects TRBV9 to TRBJ2-3; TRBD2 matches 13 bases. This CDR3 is 17 amino acids long. V lost 3 bases, J lost 1 base, and 5 bases stayed unmatched. The germline V gene has CDR1 SGDLS and CDR2 YYNGEE. The CDR3 loop is CASSAGLAGERTDTQYF. In DNA, the CDR3 is TGTGCCAGCAGCGCCGGACTAGCGGGGGAGCGCACAGATACGCAGTATTTT.

The V gene is TRBV2, the J gene TRBJ2-1; 7 bases fit TRBD2. V gave up 6 bases and J gave up 5 bases; unmatched junction bases: 4. Germline V gives CDR1 SNHLY, CDR2 FYNNEI. CDR3 size: 13 residues. The CDR3 protein is CASRSGDDNEQFF. The DNA of the CDR3 is TGTGCCAGCAGGAGCGGGGATGACAATGAGCAGTTCTTC.

The chain uses TRBV7-9 and TRBJ2-5; 11 bases map to TRBD1. Germline values: CDR1 SEHNR, CDR2 FQNEAQ (reference sequence). With V trimmed by 5 bases and J by 5 bases, 13 bases remained unmatched. The CDR3 runs to 17 residues. The CDR3 nucleotides read TGTGCCAGCAGCAAACATCTACGGACAGGGGGCAGGGAGACCCAGTACTTC. It yields the protein CASSKHLRTGGRETQYF.

This chain uses TRBV7-8 with TRBJ1-1, with TRBD1 matching over 7 bases. V was pared by 0 bases and J by 2 bases, with 6 bases of the junction left unmatched. The V gene's germline CDR1 is SGHVS and CDR2 FQNEAQ. This CDR3 spans 16 amino acids. The CDR3 coding sequence is TGTGCCAGCAGCTTAGCCGACGGACAGGTAAACACTGAAGCTTTCTTT. This encodes CASSLADGQVNTEAFF.

The V gene is TRBV10-2, the J gene TRBJ1-2; D uncertain. Germline CDR1 and CDR2: WSHSY and SAAADI. Trimming removed 0 bases at V and 3 bases at J, with 20 bases between. This CDR3 spans 18 amino acids. The CDR3 sequence is CASSESRMPRRTDYGYTF. The CDR3 bases are TGCGCCAGCAGTGAGTCCCGGATGCCGAGGAGGACGGACTATGGCTACACCTTC.

The sample holds one count of this clone. The genes are TRBV5-6 and TRBJ2-1, with 11 nucleotides matching TRBD2. The CDR3 is 15 residues long. V lost 2 bases, J lost 3 bases, and 1 base stayed unmatched. Germline values: CDR1 SGHDT, CDR2 YYEEEE. CDR3: CASSFTSGGYNEQFF. CDR3 DNA: TGTGCCAGCAGCTTCACTAGCGGGGGCTACAATGAGCAGTTCTTC.

In its sample, this clone was seen a few times. This chain uses TRBV27 with TRBJ2-3; 7 nucleotides agree with TRBD1. V lost 7 bases and J lost 3; bases outside the gene matches: 10. Germline CDR1 MNHEY, CDR2 SMNVEV (reference sequence). The CDR3 runs to 15 residues. The CDR3 nucleotides read TGTGCCAGCAAACTCACAGGGGCGATGACAGATACGCAGTATTTT. Translation: CASKLTGAMTDTQYF.

This chain uses TRBV10-1 with TRBJ2-1; TRBD1 matches at 9 bases. CDR1 is WNHNN and CDR2 is SYGVQD in the germline V gene (reference sequence). This CDR3 has 15 residues. With V trimmed by 5 bases and J by 6 bases, 8 bases remained unmatched. CDR3 nucleotide sequence: TGCGCCAGCAGTCCCCGGGACAGGGTTCGCAATGAGCAGTTCTTC. Protein sequence: CASSPRDRVRNEQFF.

The V gene is TRBV4-1, the J gene TRBJ1-2; D is ambiguous. The CDR3 extends over 15 amino acids. CDR1 and CDR2 (germline): MGHRA, YSYEKL. The V end lost 4 bases, the J end lost 0 bases, and 12 bases lay between the germline ends. The CDR3 loop is CASSPSGGANYGYTF. DNA of the CDR3: TGCGCCAGCAGCCCGTCGGGAGGAGCTAACTATGGCTACACCTTC.

With respect to this clone: Other DNA variants within this sample encode the same CDR3. The rearrangement links TRBV27 to TRBJ1-1; no clear D gene. The CDR3 contains 13 residues. The germline V gene encodes CDR1 MNHEY and CDR2 SMNVEV (reference sequence). V gave up 2 bases and J gave up 2 bases, with 6 bases separating them. The CDR3 spells CASSLGLNTEAFF. CDR3 bases: TGTGCCAGCAGTTTAGGACTAAACACTGAAGCTTTCTTT.

This clone was found once. The rearrangement joins TRBV5-1 to TRBJ2-1; 10 nucleotides align to TRBD2. The CDR3 is 16 residues long. With 6 bases clipped from V and 5 bases from J, the junction kept 11 bases outside the gene matches. Looked up from germline, CDR1 is SGHRS and CDR2 is YFSETQ. The CDR3 sequence is CASISTSGNYHNEQFF. The CDR3 DNA reads as TGCGCCAGCATTTCTACTAGCGGGAATTACCACAATGAGCAGTTCTTC. Together with reference TRBV5-1 and TRBJ2-1, the CDR3 gives the full variable domain: KAGVTQTPRYLIKTRGQQVTLSCSPISGHRSVSWYQQTPGQGLQFLFEYFSETQRNKGNFPGRFSGRQFSNSRSEMNVSTLELGDSALYLCASISTSGNYHNEQFFGPGTRLTVL.

This sequence joins TRBV6-1 and TRBJ1-5; 8 bases align to TRBD1. The germline CDR1 and CDR2 sequences are MNHNS and SASEGT. Losses at the gene ends were 4 bases for V and 2 bases for J; bases not matched to a gene: 13. There are 18 residues in the CDR3. This CDR3 is CASSVQGASWLGNQPQHF. The CDR3 DNA is TGTGCCAGCAGTGTCCAGGGGGCGAGTTGGCTGGGCAATCAGCCCCAGCATTTT.

The chain joins TRBV6-6 to TRBJ1-5; no reliable D call. Trimming took off 7 bases at V and 9 bases at J, with 16 bases between the two ends. Germline CDR1 MNHNY, CDR2 SVGAGI (reference sequence). The CDR3 is made up of 13 amino acids. The CDR3 nucleotides read TGTGCCAGCACTCAGGACTCCCTCGGGCCCCAGCATTTT. It is translated as CASTQDSLGPQHF.

The J gene is TRBJ1-5, the V gene TRBV6-4; D remains ambiguous. CDR3 size: 12 residues. The V gene lost 8 bases and the J gene lost 6 bases, with 11 bases spanning the gap. Germline V gene lookup returns CDR1 MRHNA and CDR2 SNTAGT. The CDR3 DNA follows: TGTGCCAGCCTGGCTGCCAGTCAGCCCCAGCATTTT. This encodes CASLAASQPQHF.

The genes are TRBV2 and TRBJ2-7, with 8 positions matching TRBD2. The CDR3 runs 18 residues. CDR1 is SNHLY and CDR2 is FYNNEI in the germline V gene. Trimming took 3 bases from V and 0 from J; bases not matched to a gene: 13. DNA of the CDR3: TGTGCCAGCAGTGAGGTAGTATGGCGGCGGGGGGACTCCTACGAGCAGTACTTC. Translation gives CASSEVVWRRGDSYEQYF.

This clone was counted only a few times. The chain couples TRBV21-1 to TRBJ2-7; the DNA was not compared with TRBD2, the D call given in the table. TRBV21-1 is shown as a pseudogene. The CDR3 contains 15 residues. CDR3 protein: CASSIDRGAPYEQYV. For the CDR3, the DNA is TGTGCCAGCAGCATTGACCGGGGAGCCCCTTACGAGCAGTACGTC.

The chain links TRBV7-8 to TRBJ2-1; 9 bases are a match to TRBD2. CDR3 size: 16 residues. Trimming took 5 bases from V and 0 from J; bases not matched to a gene: 5. The germline gives CDR1 SGHVS, CDR2 FQNEAQ. The CDR3 here is CASSPVSGSSYNEQFF. Written as DNA, the CDR3 is TGTGCCAGCAGCCCTGTTAGCGGGAGCTCCTACAATGAGCAGTTCTTC.

The CDR3, as DNA: TGTGCCAGCAGTTCCATGTTGGGGGCCGACTATGGCTACACCTTC. This encodes CASSSMLGADYGYTF. This chain connects TRBV6-5 to TRBJ1-2; tentative D call: TRBD1 (6 bases). Looked up from germline, CDR1 is MNHEY and CDR2 is SVGAGI. The germline V and J ends were trimmed by 4 bases and 3 bases, with 15 bases remaining between them. This CDR3 has 15 residues.